This TCR beta chain comes out of a study of T cells in Graves' hyperthyroidism and ophthalmopathy. RNA transcripts yielded amplified TCR beta CDR3 regions. The HTBI primer set served for first-round RT-PCR of the TCR CDR3. In TCRdb, the multiplex PCR reads were re-called with MiXCR into one record per CDR3 protein. The data show around 500,000 distinct CDR3 sequences, 12% to 15% seen once. Lactation, pregnancy, other autoimmune disease or uncontrolled infection led to exclusion of patients. The CDR3 consists of 14 residues. Germline V gene sequence: CDR1 SGDLS, CDR2 YYNGEE. V lost 0 bases and J lost 4, with 10 bases in between. This clonotype occurred a few times. What it binds is not known. Overall study results and limits: Most thyroid clonotypes that were expanded above 0.001 also turned up in blood.

This clonotype originated in a woman aged 40 to 50 with Graves' hyperthyroidism. This chain joins TRBV9 and TRBJ2-5; D unresolved. Input material: blood. The CDR3 coding sequence is TGTGCCAGCAGCGTAGCTACAAGACCAGAGACCCAGTACTTC. Its protein is CASSVATRPETQYF.